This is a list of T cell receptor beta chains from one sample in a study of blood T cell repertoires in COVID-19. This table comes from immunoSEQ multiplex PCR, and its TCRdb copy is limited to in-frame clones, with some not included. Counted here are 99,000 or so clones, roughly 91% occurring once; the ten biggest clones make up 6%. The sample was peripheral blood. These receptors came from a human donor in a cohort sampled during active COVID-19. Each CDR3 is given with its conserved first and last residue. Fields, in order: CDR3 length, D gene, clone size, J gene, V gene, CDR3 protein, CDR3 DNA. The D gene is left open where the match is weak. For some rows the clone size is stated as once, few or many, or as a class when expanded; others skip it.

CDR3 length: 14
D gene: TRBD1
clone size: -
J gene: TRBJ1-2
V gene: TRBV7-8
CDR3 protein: CASSPGTGDYGYTF
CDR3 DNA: TGTGCCAGCAGTCCCGGGACAGGGGACTATGGCTACACCTTC

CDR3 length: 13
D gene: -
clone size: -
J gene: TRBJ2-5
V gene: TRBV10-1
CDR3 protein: CASTLRGGETQYF
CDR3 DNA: TGCGCCAGCACCCTTCGGGGTGGAGAGACCCAGTACTTC

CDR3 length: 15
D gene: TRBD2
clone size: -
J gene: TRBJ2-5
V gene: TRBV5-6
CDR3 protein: CASSLWRGGGETQYF
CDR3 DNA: TGTGCCAGCAGCTTATGGCGGGGGGGCGGAGAGACCCAGTACTTC

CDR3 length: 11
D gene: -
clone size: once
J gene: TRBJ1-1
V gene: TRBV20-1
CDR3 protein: CSVSTGMEAFF
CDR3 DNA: TGCAGTGTATCAACAGGGATGGAAGCTTTCTTT

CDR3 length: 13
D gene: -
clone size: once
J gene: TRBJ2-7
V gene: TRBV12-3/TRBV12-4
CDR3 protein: CASSFGRLYEQYF
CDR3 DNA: TGTGCCAGCAGTTTTGGCAGGCTCTACGAGCAGTACTTC

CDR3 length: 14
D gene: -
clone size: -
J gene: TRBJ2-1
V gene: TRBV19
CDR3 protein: CASSMGLLYNEQFF
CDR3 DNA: TGTGCCAGTAGTATGGGGCTCCTGTACAATGAGCAGTTCTTC

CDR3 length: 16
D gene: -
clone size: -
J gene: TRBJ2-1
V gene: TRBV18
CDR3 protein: CASSPPLRGNYNEQFF
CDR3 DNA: TGTGCCAGCTCACCTCCCTTGCGGGGAAACTACAATGAGCAGTTCTTC

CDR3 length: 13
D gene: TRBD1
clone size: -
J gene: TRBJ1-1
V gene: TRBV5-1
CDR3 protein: CASRMSQGAEAFF
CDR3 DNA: TGCGCCAGCAGAATGTCACAGGGGGCTGAAGCTTTCTTT

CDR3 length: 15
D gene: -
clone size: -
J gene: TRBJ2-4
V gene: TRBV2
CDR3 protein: CASSEVRRYKNIQYF
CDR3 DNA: TGTGCCAGCAGTGAAGTCCGCAGATACAAAAACATTCAGTACTTC

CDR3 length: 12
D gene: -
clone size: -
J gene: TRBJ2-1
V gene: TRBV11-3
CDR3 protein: CASSGEKDEQFF
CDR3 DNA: TGTGCCAGCTCGGGGGAAAAGGATGAGCAGTTCTTC

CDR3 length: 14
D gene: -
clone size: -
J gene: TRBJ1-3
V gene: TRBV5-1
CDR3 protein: CASSLGTTGNTIYF
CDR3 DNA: TGCGCCAGCAGCTTAGGGACAACCGGAAACACCATATATTTT

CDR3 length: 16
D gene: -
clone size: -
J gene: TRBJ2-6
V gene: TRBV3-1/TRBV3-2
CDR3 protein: CASSQVPVSGANVLTF
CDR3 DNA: TGTGCCAGCAGCCAAGTCCCGGTCTCTGGGGCCAACGTCCTGACTTTC

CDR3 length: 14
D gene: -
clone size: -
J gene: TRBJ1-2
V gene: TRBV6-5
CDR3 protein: CASSPFGGAFGYTF
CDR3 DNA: TGTGCCAGCAGTCCATTTGGGGGGGCTTTTGGCTACACCTTC

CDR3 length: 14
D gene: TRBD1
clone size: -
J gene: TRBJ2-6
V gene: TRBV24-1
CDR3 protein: CASSDRAGANVLTF
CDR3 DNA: TGTGCCAGTTCCGACAGGGCTGGGGCCAACGTCCTGACTTTC

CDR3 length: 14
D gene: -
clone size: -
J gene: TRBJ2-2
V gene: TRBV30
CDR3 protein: CAWSVHRAQGELFF
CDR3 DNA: TGTGCCTGGAGTGTACACAGGGCCCAGGGGGAGCTGTTTTTT

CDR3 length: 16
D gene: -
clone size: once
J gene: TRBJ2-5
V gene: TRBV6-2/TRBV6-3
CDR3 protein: CASSSPQFDRQETQYF
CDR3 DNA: TGTGCCAGCAGTTCTCCCCAATTTGACAGACAAGAGACCCAGTACTTC

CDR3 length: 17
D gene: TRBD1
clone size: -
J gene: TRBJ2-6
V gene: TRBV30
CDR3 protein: CASARTGASSGANVLTF
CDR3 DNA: TGTGCCTCCGCCAGGACAGGGGCAAGCTCTGGGGCCAACGTCCTGACTTTC

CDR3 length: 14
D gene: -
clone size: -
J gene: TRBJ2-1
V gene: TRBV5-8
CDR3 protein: CAVNGGGSYNEQFF
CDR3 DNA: TGTGCCGTGAACGGAGGCGGGTCCTACAATGAGCAGTTCTTC

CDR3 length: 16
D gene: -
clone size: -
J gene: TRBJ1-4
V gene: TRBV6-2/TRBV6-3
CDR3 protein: CASSLTYPSTNEKLFF
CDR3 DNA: TGTGCCAGCAGCCTTACATACCCTTCAACTAATGAAAAACTGTTTTTT

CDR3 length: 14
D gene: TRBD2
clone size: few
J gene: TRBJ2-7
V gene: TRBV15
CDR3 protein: CATRDGRASYEQYF
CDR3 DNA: TGTGCCACCAGGGACGGGAGGGCCTCCTACGAGCAGTACTTC

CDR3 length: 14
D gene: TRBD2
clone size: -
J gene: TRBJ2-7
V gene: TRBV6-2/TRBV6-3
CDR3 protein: CASSAGKRDYEQYF
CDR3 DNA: TGTGCCAGCAGCGCCGGGAAGCGGGACTACGAGCAGTACTTC

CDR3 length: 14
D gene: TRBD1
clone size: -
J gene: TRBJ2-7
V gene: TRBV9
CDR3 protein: CASSVDRDRGLQYF
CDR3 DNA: TGTGCCAGCAGCGTAGACCGGGACAGGGGGCTCCAGTACTTC

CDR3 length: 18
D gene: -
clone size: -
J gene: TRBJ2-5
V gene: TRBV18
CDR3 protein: CASSPGVGVRGNQETQYF
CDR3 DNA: TGTGCCAGCTCACCCGGCGTGGGGGTGAGGGGGAACCAAGAGACCCAGTACTTC

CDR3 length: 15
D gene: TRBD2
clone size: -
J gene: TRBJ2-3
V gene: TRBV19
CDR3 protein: CASSITGEGADTQYF
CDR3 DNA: TGTGCCAGTAGTATTACGGGGGAGGGCGCAGATACGCAGTATTTT

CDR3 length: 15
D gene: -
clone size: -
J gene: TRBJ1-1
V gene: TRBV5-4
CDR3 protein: CASFPNVDLNTEAFF
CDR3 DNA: TGTGCCAGCTTTCCTAACGTAGATTTGAACACTGAAGCTTTCTTT

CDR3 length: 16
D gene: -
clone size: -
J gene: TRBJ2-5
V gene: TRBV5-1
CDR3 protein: CASTEIGTGGVETQYF
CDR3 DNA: TGCGCCAGCACTGAGATCGGGACTGGCGGAGTTGAGACCCAGTACTTC

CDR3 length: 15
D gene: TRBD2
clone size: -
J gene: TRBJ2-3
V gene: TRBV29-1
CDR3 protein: CSVQGLAGRTDTQYF
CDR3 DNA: TGCAGCGTCCAAGGACTAGCGGGCCGCACAGATACGCAGTATTTT

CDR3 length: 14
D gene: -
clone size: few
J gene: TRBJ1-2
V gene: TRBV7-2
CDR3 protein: CASSLMQGPYGYTF
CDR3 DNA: TGTGCCAGCAGCTTAATGCAGGGCCCTTATGGCTACACCTTC

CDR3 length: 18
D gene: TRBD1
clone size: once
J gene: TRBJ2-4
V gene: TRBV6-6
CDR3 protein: CASSHGTGGRAAKNIQYF
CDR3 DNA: TGTGCCAGCAGTCACGGGACAGGGGGCCGTGCCGCCAAAAACATTCAGTACTTC

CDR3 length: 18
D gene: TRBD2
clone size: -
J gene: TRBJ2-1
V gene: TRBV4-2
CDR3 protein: CASSRQSLSSGSGNEQFF
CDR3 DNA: TGTGCCAGCAGCCGCCAGTCCCTGAGTAGCGGGAGCGGAAATGAGCAGTTCTTC

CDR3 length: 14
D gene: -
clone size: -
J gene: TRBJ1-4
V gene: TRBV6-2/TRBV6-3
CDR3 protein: CASSYAGVNEKLFF
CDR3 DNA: TGTGCCAGCAGTTACGCGGGAGTCAACGAAAAACTGTTTTTT

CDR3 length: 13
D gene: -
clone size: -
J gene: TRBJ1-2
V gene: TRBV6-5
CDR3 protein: CASSSDRRNGYTF
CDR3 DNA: TGTGCCAGCAGCTCCGACAGGCGGAATGGCTACACCTTC

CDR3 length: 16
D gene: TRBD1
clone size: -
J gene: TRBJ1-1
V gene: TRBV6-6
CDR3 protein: CASIQGQGMLDTEAFF
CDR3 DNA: TGTGCCAGCATTCAGGGACAGGGGATGCTGGACACTGAAGCTTTCTTT

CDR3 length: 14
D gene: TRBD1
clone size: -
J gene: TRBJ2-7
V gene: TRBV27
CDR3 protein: CASKRTGETYEQYF
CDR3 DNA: TGTGCCAGCAAAAGGACAGGGGAGACCTACGAGCAGTACTTC

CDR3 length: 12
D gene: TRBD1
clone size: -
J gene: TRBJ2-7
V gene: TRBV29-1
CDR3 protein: CSVGDRGYEQYF
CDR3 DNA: TGCAGCGTTGGGGACAGGGGCTACGAGCAGTACTTC

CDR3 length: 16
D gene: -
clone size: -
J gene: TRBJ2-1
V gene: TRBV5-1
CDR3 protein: CASSLGWASAYNEQFF
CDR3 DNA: TGCGCCAGCAGCTTGGGTTGGGCTAGCGCGTACAATGAGCAGTTCTTC

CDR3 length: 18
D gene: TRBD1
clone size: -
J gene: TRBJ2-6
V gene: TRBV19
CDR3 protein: CASSMYRGLSSGANVLTF
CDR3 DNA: TGTGCCAGTAGTATGTACAGGGGGCTCAGCTCTGGGGCCAACGTCCTGACTTTC

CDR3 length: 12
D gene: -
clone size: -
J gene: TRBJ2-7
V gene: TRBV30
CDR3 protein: CAWRGLPAEQYF
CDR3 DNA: TGTGCCTGGCGGGGACTTCCAGCGGAGCAGTACTTC